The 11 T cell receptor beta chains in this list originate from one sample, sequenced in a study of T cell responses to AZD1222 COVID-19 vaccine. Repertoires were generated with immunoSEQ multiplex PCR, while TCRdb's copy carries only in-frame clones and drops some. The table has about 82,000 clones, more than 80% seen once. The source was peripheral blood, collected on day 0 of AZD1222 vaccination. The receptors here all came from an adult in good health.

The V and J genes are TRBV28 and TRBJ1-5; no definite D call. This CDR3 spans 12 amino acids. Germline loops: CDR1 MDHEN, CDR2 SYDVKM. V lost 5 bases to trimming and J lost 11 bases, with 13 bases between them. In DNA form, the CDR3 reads TGTGCCAGCAGTCCCAAGGGCTGGTCCCAGCATTTT. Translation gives CASSPKGWSQHF.

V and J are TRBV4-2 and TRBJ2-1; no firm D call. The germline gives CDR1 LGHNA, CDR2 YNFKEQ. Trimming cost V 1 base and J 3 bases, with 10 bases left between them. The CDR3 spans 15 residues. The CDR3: CASSQGLDGYNEQFF. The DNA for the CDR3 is TGTGCCAGCAGCCAAGGTTTGGACGGCTACAATGAGCAGTTCTTC.

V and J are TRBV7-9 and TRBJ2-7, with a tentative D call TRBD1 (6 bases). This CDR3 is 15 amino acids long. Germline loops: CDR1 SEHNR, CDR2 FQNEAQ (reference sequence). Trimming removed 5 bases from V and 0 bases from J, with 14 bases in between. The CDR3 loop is CASSLTDSLSYEQYF. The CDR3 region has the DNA TGTGCCAGCAGCCTTACGGACAGCCTCTCCTACGAGCAGTACTTC.

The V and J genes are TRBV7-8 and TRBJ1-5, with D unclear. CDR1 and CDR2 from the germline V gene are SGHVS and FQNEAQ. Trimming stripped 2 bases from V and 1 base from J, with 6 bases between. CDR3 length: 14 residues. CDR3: CASSLYDSNQPQHF. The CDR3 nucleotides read TGTGCCAGCAGCTTATACGACAGCAATCAGCCCCAGCATTTT.

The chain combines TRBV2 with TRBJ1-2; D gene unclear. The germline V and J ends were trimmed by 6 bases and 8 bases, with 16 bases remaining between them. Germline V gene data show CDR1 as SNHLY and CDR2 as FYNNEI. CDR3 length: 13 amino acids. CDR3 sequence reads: CASSPSGSRGYTF. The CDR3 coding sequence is TGTGCCAGCAGCCCAAGCGGCTCAAGGGGCTACACCTTC.

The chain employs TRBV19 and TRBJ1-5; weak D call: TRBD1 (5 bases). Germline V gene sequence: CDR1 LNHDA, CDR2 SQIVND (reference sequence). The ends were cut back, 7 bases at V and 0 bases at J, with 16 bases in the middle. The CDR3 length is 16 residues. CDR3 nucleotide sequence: TGTGCCAGTATCCCGACAGTCAGAGGTAGCAATCAGCCCCAGCATTTT. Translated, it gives CASIPTVRGSNQPQHF.

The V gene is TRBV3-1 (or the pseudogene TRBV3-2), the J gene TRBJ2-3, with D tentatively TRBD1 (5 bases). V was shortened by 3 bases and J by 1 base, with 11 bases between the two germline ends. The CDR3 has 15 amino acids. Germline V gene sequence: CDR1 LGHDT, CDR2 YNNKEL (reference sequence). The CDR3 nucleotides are TGTGCCAGCAGCCACCACAGGTGGGGCACAGATACGCAGTATTTT. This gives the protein CASSHHRWGTDTQYF.

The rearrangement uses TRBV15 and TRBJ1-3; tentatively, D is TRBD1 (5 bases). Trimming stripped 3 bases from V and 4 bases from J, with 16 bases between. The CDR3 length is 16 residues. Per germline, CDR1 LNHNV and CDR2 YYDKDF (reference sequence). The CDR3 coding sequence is TGTGCCACCAGCAGGGAAAGACAGTTCCAGGGAAACACCATATATTTT. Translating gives CATSRERQFQGNTIYF. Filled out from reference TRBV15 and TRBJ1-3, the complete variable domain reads DAMVIQNPRYQVTQFGKPVTLSCSQTLNHNVMYWYQQKSSQAPKLLFHYYDKDFNNEADTPDNFQSRRPNTSFCFLDIRSPGLGDTAMYLCATSRERQFQGNTIYFGEGSWLTVV.

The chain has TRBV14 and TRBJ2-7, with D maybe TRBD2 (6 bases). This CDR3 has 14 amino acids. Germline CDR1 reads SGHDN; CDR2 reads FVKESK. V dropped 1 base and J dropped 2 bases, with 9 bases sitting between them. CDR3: CASSQGRGTYEQYF. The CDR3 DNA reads TGTGCCAGCAGCCAAGGGAGGGGCACCTACGAGCAGTACTTC.

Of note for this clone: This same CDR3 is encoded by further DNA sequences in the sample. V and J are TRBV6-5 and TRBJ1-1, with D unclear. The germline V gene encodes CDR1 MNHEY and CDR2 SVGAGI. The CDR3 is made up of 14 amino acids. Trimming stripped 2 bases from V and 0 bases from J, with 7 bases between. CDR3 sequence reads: CASSYGTVNTEAFF. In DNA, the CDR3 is TGTGCCAGCAGTTACGGAACAGTGAACACTGAAGCTTTCTTT.

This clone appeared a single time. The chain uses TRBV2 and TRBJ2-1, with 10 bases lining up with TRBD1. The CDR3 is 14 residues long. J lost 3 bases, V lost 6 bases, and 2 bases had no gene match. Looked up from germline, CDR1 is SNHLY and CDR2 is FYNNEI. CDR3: CASSGDRGYNEQFF. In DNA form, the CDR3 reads TGTGCCAGCAGCGGGGACAGGGGCTACAATGAGCAGTTCTTC.